Listed below are T cell receptor beta chains from one sample, sequenced in a study of T cell responses to AZD1222 COVID-19 vaccine. The table came from immunoSEQ multiplex PCR; TCRdb's copy has only in-frame clones and leaves some out. The table has 88,000 or so clones, roughly 90% seen once. The source was peripheral blood, collected on day 0 of AZD1222 vaccination. The receptors come from an adult in good health. The CDR3 runs from the conserved cysteine through the conserved F or W. The D gene is left open where the match is weak. A clone size is listed for some rows: how often the clone was seen (once, few, many), or a class if it is expanded.

CDR3 protein: CARSRGESSYEQYF
CDR3 DNA: TGCGCCCGCAGCCGGGGGGAGTCTTCCTACGAGCAGTACTTC
D gene: TRBD2
V gene: TRBV4-1
J gene: TRBJ2-7
clone size: few

CDR3 protein: CASSTARTDTQYF
CDR3 DNA: TGTGCCAGCAGTACCGCCCGCACAGATACGCAGTATTTT
D gene: NA
V gene: TRBV27
J gene: TRBJ2-3
clone size: once

CDR3 protein: CASSQNRQLTRQPQHF
CDR3 DNA: TGTGCCAGCAGCCAAAACAGACAATTGACTCGACAGCCCCAGCATTTT
D gene: NA
V gene: TRBV3-1/TRBV3-2
J gene: TRBJ1-5
clone size: NA

CDR3 protein: CASSIWGVGNQPQHF
CDR3 DNA: TGTGCCAGTAGTATTTGGGGGGTTGGAAATCAGCCCCAGCATTTT
D gene: NA
V gene: TRBV19
J gene: TRBJ1-5
clone size: NA

CDR3 protein: CASRPGQTIRPSTNEKLFF
CDR3 DNA: TGTGCCAGCAGACCGGGACAGACGATAAGACCCTCAACTAATGAAAAACTGTTTTTT
D gene: TRBD1
V gene: TRBV3-1/TRBV3-2
J gene: TRBJ1-4
clone size: once

CDR3 protein: CASSMRGETQYF
CDR3 DNA: TGTGCCAGCAGTATGCGCGGGGAGACCCAGTACTTC
D gene: NA
V gene: TRBV12-3/TRBV12-4
J gene: TRBJ2-5
clone size: once

CDR3 protein: CASSQVTGDPYNEQFF
CDR3 DNA: TGTGCCAGCAGCCAAGTAACAGGGGATCCCTACAATGAGCAGTTCTTC
D gene: TRBD1
V gene: TRBV4-2
J gene: TRBJ2-1
clone size: NA

CDR3 protein: CASSSGKSYNEQFF
CDR3 DNA: TGTGCCAGCAGTTCAGGAAAATCCTACAATGAGCAGTTCTTC
D gene: NA
V gene: TRBV5-4
J gene: TRBJ2-1
clone size: NA

CDR3 protein: CASRDGREDWNEQFF
CDR3 DNA: TGTGCCAGCCGTGATGGGCGGGAGGACTGGAATGAGCAGTTCTTC
D gene: TRBD2
V gene: TRBV6-1
J gene: TRBJ2-1
clone size: NA

CDR3 protein: CASSQDAYSNQPQHF
CDR3 DNA: TGCGCCAGCAGCCAAGATGCGTATAGCAATCAGCCCCAGCATTTT
D gene: NA
V gene: TRBV4-3
J gene: TRBJ1-5
clone size: NA

CDR3 protein: CASSWDGTGELFF
CDR3 DNA: TGTGCCAGCAGCTGGGACGGCACCGGGGAGCTGTTTTTT
D gene: NA
V gene: TRBV2
J gene: TRBJ2-2
clone size: NA

CDR3 protein: CATTGYNEQFF
CDR3 DNA: TGTGCCACCACGGGGTACAATGAGCAGTTCTTC
D gene: NA
V gene: TRBV15
J gene: TRBJ2-1
clone size: NA

CDR3 protein: CASSQRQGSNTGELFF
CDR3 DNA: TGTGCCAGCTCTCAGAGACAGGGCTCGAACACCGGGGAGCTGTTTTTT
D gene: TRBD1
V gene: TRBV18
J gene: TRBJ2-2
clone size: NA

CDR3 protein: CASSLMGEWNEQFF
CDR3 DNA: TGTGCCAGCAGCTTAATGGGGGAGTGGAATGAGCAGTTCTTC
D gene: NA
V gene: TRBV7-3
J gene: TRBJ2-1
clone size: once

CDR3 protein: CASSLVGTYNEQFF
CDR3 DNA: TGTGCCAGCAGCTTAGTTGGGACCTACAATGAGCAGTTCTTC
D gene: NA
V gene: TRBV7-2
J gene: TRBJ2-1
clone size: NA

CDR3 protein: CASSLVRVGAATQYF
CDR3 DNA: TGTGCCAGCAGCCTGGTGAGAGTGGGGGCGGCCACCCAGTACTTC
D gene: NA
V gene: TRBV7-8
J gene: TRBJ2-5
clone size: once

CDR3 protein: CAISDPGLAGEDTQYF
CDR3 DNA: TGTGCCATCAGTGATCCGGGACTAGCGGGAGAGGATACGCAGTATTTT
D gene: TRBD2
V gene: TRBV10-3
J gene: TRBJ2-3
clone size: NA

CDR3 protein: CASSSSSGFMGAGTGELFF
CDR3 DNA: TGTGCCAGCAGCTCGTCGTCCGGGTTTATGGGCGCCGGCACCGGGGAGCTGTTTTTT
D gene: NA
V gene: TRBV11-3
J gene: TRBJ2-2
clone size: NA

CDR3 protein: CASSVTWDSPLHF
CDR3 DNA: TGTGCCAGCAGCGTAACCTGGGACTCACCCCTCCACTTT
D gene: NA
V gene: TRBV9
J gene: TRBJ1-6
clone size: NA

CDR3 protein: CASSTGTSGRDEQFF
CDR3 DNA: TGCGCCAGCAGCACCGGGACTAGCGGGAGGGATGAGCAGTTCTTC
D gene: TRBD2
V gene: TRBV5-1
J gene: TRBJ2-1
clone size: NA

CDR3 protein: CASSQDDPRWGYYNEQFF
CDR3 DNA: TGCGCCAGCAGCCAAGATGATCCCCGGTGGGGATACTACAATGAGCAGTTCTTC
D gene: NA
V gene: TRBV4-3
J gene: TRBJ2-1
clone size: NA

CDR3 protein: CASSDPTLIGAGGYTF
CDR3 DNA: TGTGCCAGCAGTGACCCCACCCTTATTGGGGCTGGTGGCTACACCTTC
D gene: NA
V gene: TRBV6-1
J gene: TRBJ1-2
clone size: NA

CDR3 protein: CSVTGGSSYNEQFF
CDR3 DNA: TGCAGCGTAACAGGGGGGAGCTCCTACAATGAGCAGTTCTTC
D gene: TRBD1
V gene: TRBV29-1
J gene: TRBJ2-1
clone size: NA

CDR3 protein: CASSVGHPGEQYF
CDR3 DNA: TGTGCCAGCAGCGTAGGCCACCCGGGCGAGCAGTACTTC
D gene: NA
V gene: TRBV9
J gene: TRBJ2-7
clone size: NA

CDR3 protein: CASSLHYWTGGAWGNQPQHF
CDR3 DNA: TGTGCCAGCAGCTTGCACTACTGGACAGGGGGCGCATGGGGCAATCAGCCCCAGCATTTT
D gene: TRBD1
V gene: TRBV5-5
J gene: TRBJ1-5
clone size: NA

CDR3 protein: CASRRTDSYEQYF
CDR3 DNA: TGTGCCAGTAGACGTACCGACTCCTACGAGCAGTACTTC
D gene: NA
V gene: TRBV19
J gene: TRBJ2-7
clone size: NA

CDR3 protein: CASSLVGSLVEQYF
CDR3 DNA: TGTGCCAGCAGCTTAGTGGGCAGCTTAGTCGAGCAGTACTTC
D gene: NA
V gene: TRBV7-2
J gene: TRBJ2-7
clone size: NA

CDR3 protein: CASRRGYNSPLHF
CDR3 DNA: TGTGCCAGCAGGAGGGGGTATAATTCACCCCTCCACTTT
D gene: NA
V gene: TRBV3-1/TRBV3-2
J gene: TRBJ1-6
clone size: NA

CDR3 protein: CASSGTGEQLSYGYTF
CDR3 DNA: TGTGCCAGCAGCGGGACAGGGGAACAGTTGAGCTATGGCTACACCTTC
D gene: TRBD1
V gene: TRBV9
J gene: TRBJ1-2
clone size: NA

CDR3 protein: CASSMGRQDTQYF
CDR3 DNA: TGTGCCAGTAGTATGGGCCGGCAAGATACGCAGTATTTT
D gene: NA
V gene: TRBV19
J gene: TRBJ2-3
clone size: NA

CDR3 protein: CASQKKASGLGETQYF
CDR3 DNA: TGTGCCAGCCAAAAGAAGGCTAGCGGGCTCGGGGAGACCCAGTACTTC
D gene: TRBD2
V gene: TRBV7-9
J gene: TRBJ2-5
clone size: NA

CDR3 protein: CASSINRGAGVGAFF
CDR3 DNA: TGTGCCAGTAGTATAAACAGGGGTGCTGGAGTTGGCGCTTTCTTT
D gene: TRBD1
V gene: TRBV19
J gene: TRBJ1-1
clone size: NA

CDR3 protein: CASSEFLRGGTGEAFF
CDR3 DNA: TGTGCCAGCAGTGAATTTTTAAGGGGAGGAACTGGTGAAGCTTTCTTT
D gene: NA
V gene: TRBV25-1
J gene: TRBJ1-1
clone size: NA

CDR3 protein: CASTRPGSLYEQYF
CDR3 DNA: TGTGCCAGCACCCGACCAGGGTCTCTCTACGAGCAGTACTTC
D gene: NA
V gene: TRBV2
J gene: TRBJ2-7
clone size: NA

CDR3 protein: CASSFGQIQETQYF
CDR3 DNA: TGCGCCAGCAGCTTTGGGCAGATCCAAGAGACCCAGTACTTC
D gene: NA
V gene: TRBV5-1
J gene: TRBJ2-5
clone size: NA

CDR3 protein: CASSQEAVFSYNEQFF
CDR3 DNA: TGCGCCAGCAGCCAAGAGGCAGTCTTCTCCTACAATGAGCAGTTCTTC
D gene: NA
V gene: TRBV4-1
J gene: TRBJ2-1
clone size: NA

CDR3 protein: CASSLGQDSYNSPLHF
CDR3 DNA: TGCGCCAGCAGCTTAGGACAGGATTCCTATAATTCACCCCTCCACTTT
D gene: TRBD1
V gene: TRBV5-1
J gene: TRBJ1-6
clone size: NA

CDR3 protein: CASSIGKTRWETQYF
CDR3 DNA: TGTGCCAGTAGTATAGGGAAGACTAGATGGGAGACCCAGTACTTC
D gene: NA
V gene: TRBV19
J gene: TRBJ2-5
clone size: NA

CDR3 protein: CASSATMNRGPGELFF
CDR3 DNA: TGTGCCAGCAGCGCTACGATGAATCGGGGGCCCGGGGAGCTGTTTTTT
D gene: NA
V gene: TRBV11-3
J gene: TRBJ2-2
clone size: NA

CDR3 protein: CASSELWRGGYTF
CDR3 DNA: TGTGCCAGCAGTGAACTTTGGAGGGGTGGCTACACCTTC
D gene: NA
V gene: TRBV2
J gene: TRBJ1-2
clone size: NA

CDR3 protein: CASSTYSNQPQHF
CDR3 DNA: TGTGCCAGTTCGACCTATAGCAATCAGCCCCAGCATTTT
D gene: NA
V gene: TRBV6-6
J gene: TRBJ1-5
clone size: NA

CDR3 protein: CATSRDGGNYGYTF
CDR3 DNA: TGTGCCACCAGCAGGGATGGGGGCAACTATGGCTACACCTTC
D gene: NA
V gene: TRBV15
J gene: TRBJ1-2
clone size: NA

CDR3 protein: CASRQGEDEKLFF
CDR3 DNA: TGCGCCAGCAGACAGGGGGAGGATGAAAAACTGTTTTTT
D gene: TRBD1
V gene: TRBV5-1
J gene: TRBJ1-4
clone size: NA

CDR3 protein: CASSPRNGLAGASYNEQFF
CDR3 DNA: TGTGCCAGCAGCCCCCGAAATGGACTAGCGGGAGCATCCTACAATGAGCAGTTCTTC
D gene: TRBD2
V gene: TRBV11-3
J gene: TRBJ2-1
clone size: NA

CDR3 protein: CASSQTGTETQYF
CDR3 DNA: TGTGCCAGCTCGCAAACAGGGACAGAGACCCAGTACTTC
D gene: NA
V gene: TRBV18
J gene: TRBJ2-5
clone size: NA

CDR3 protein: CASSQERADGEQFF
CDR3 DNA: TGTGCCAGCAGCCAAGAGAGGGCGGACGGTGAGCAGTTCTTC
D gene: NA
V gene: TRBV4-2
J gene: TRBJ2-1
clone size: NA

CDR3 protein: CANSSRGRDSLYEQYF
CDR3 DNA: TGTGCCAACAGCTCACGGGGCCGGGACAGCCTATACGAGCAGTACTTC
D gene: TRBD1
V gene: TRBV7-8
J gene: TRBJ2-7
clone size: NA

CDR3 protein: CATTGIVLGANVLTF
CDR3 DNA: TGTGCAACGACAGGAATTGTTCTTGGGGCCAACGTCCTGACTTTC
D gene: NA
V gene: TRBV30
J gene: TRBJ2-6
clone size: NA

CDR3 protein: CASSLGDREGRVDGAFF
CDR3 DNA: TGTGCCAGCAGTTTAGGGGACAGGGAGGGGAGGGTAGACGGAGCTTTCTTT
D gene: TRBD1
V gene: TRBV27
J gene: TRBJ1-1
clone size: NA

CDR3 protein: CASSLNRGKFGYEQYF
CDR3 DNA: TGTGCCAGCAGCTTAAACAGGGGGAAGTTTGGCTACGAGCAGTACTTC
D gene: TRBD1
V gene: TRBV7-2
J gene: TRBJ2-7
clone size: NA

CDR3 protein: CASSAGTGLRMYTF
CDR3 DNA: TGTGCCAGCAGCGCCGGGACAGGGCTTCGGATGTACACCTTC
D gene: TRBD1
V gene: TRBV9
J gene: TRBJ1-2
clone size: NA

CDR3 protein: CASSQDRDRGEKLFF
CDR3 DNA: TGTGCCAGCAGCCAAGATCGGGACAGGGGAGAAAAACTGTTTTTT
D gene: TRBD1
V gene: TRBV4-2
J gene: TRBJ1-4
clone size: NA

CDR3 protein: CASSSPGTSGGSTQYF
CDR3 DNA: TGTGCCAGCAGCTCCCCCGGGACTAGCGGGGGGAGTACGCAGTATTTT
D gene: TRBD2
V gene: TRBV5-8
J gene: TRBJ2-3
clone size: NA

CDR3 protein: CASRIRGGIAKNIQYF
CDR3 DNA: TGTGCCAGCAGGATTCGGGGGGGCATCGCCAAAAACATTCAGTACTTC
D gene: TRBD2
V gene: TRBV13
J gene: TRBJ2-4
clone size: NA

CDR3 protein: CASSRTGKANYGYTF
CDR3 DNA: TGTGCCAGCAGTCGGACAGGGAAAGCTAACTATGGCTACACCTTC
D gene: TRBD1
V gene: TRBV6-2/TRBV6-3
J gene: TRBJ1-2
clone size: NA

CDR3 protein: CASSLNTLPGDEQYF
CDR3 DNA: TGCGCCAGCAGCTTGAATACTCTCCCTGGCGACGAGCAGTACTTC
D gene: NA
V gene: TRBV5-1
J gene: TRBJ2-7
clone size: once

CDR3 protein: CASSYGPSSGANVLTF
CDR3 DNA: TGTGCCAGCAGTTACGGGCCCAGCAGTGGGGCCAACGTCCTGACTTTC
D gene: NA
V gene: TRBV6-5
J gene: TRBJ2-6
clone size: NA

CDR3 protein: CASSYGGIDEKLFF
CDR3 DNA: TGTGCCAGCAGTTACGGGGGGATCGATGAAAAACTGTTTTTT
D gene: NA
V gene: TRBV6-5
J gene: TRBJ1-4
clone size: NA

CDR3 protein: CASSYPGDVSASSYNEQFF
CDR3 DNA: TGTGCCAGCAGTTACCCCGGTGATGTTTCAGCGAGCTCCTACAATGAGCAGTTCTTC
D gene: NA
V gene: TRBV6-2/TRBV6-3
J gene: TRBJ2-1
clone size: NA